The 6 T cell receptor beta chains given below trace back to one sample, sequenced in a study of beta chain features in type 1 diabetes. The entirety of the isolated RNA underwent reverse transcription, so expressed TCRB transcripts were sequenced. Some clones are missing from TCRdb's copy, which holds only in-frame ones; the method was immunoSEQ multiplex PCR. The table has 140,000 to 150,000 clones, nearly 50% seen once. Material for sequencing was Tregs from blood. The receptors shown here come from a man aged 18 to 35 in good health.

CDR3: CASTLGQGRSDTQYF. As DNA, the CDR3 is TGTGCCAGCACCCTGGGACAGGGGCGGTCAGATACGCAGTATTTT. The V gene is TRBV7-9, the J gene TRBJ2-3; 10 bases fit TRBD1. This CDR3 is built from 15 residues. Germline V gene lookup returns CDR1 SEHNR and CDR2 FQNEAQ (reference sequence). V trimming: 7 bases; J trimming: 4 bases; junction bases outside the gene matches: 8.

CDR3: CASSPAGARGSEQFF. CDR3 coding DNA: TGTGCCAGCAGCCCAGCCGGGGCTAGGGGGAGTGAGCAGTTCTTC. The rearrangement links TRBV7-3 to TRBJ2-1; maybe TRBD1 (6 bases). CDR3 length: 15 residues. V was shortened by 5 bases and J by 9 bases, with 20 bases between the two germline ends. Germline V CDR1 and CDR2: SGHTA, FQGTGA.

This chain links TRBV5-6 with TRBJ2-2; 7 bases map to TRBD2. This CDR3 has 15 amino acids. Looked up from germline, CDR1 is SGHDT and CDR2 is YYEEEE. Germline trimming cut 1 base from V and 6 bases from J; bases unmatched to any gene: 6. The chain's CDR3 is CASSLWGGDAGELFF. CDR3 DNA sequence: TGTGCCAGCAGCTTGTGGGGGGGAGATGCCGGGGAGCTGTTTTTT.

The V and J genes are TRBV5-1 and TRBJ1-1, with unresolved D. The V gene's germline CDR1 is SGHRS and CDR2 YFSETQ. This CDR3 has 12 residues. The V and J ends lost 4 bases and 10 bases respectively, with 14 bases between them. The CDR3 nucleotides read TGCGCCAGCAGCGGATCTTCAAGCGGAGCTTTCTTT. Encoded protein: CASSGSSSGAFF.

This clone came up once. The genes are TRBV28 and TRBJ1-2; D possibly corresponds to TRBD1 (5 bases). Trimming removed 2 bases at V and 8 bases at J, with 9 bases between. The CDR3 contains 12 residues. Germline CDR1 and CDR2: MDHEN and SYDVKM. The CDR3 loop is CASSLGGGGYTF. CDR3 bases: TGTGCCAGCAGTTTAGGGGGGGGAGGCTACACCTTC.

The CDR3 region is CASRGGQGRNYGYTF. The CDR3 region has the DNA TGTGCCAGCAGGGGGGGACAGGGGAGGAACTATGGCTACACCTTC. This rearrangement joins TRBV2 to TRBJ1-2; 10 bases line up with TRBD1. Per the germline V gene, CDR1 is SNHLY and CDR2 is FYNNEI. V shed 6 bases and J 2 bases; nucleotides not matched to a gene: 6. There are 15 residues in the CDR3.